This is a list of T cell receptor beta chains from one sample in a study of OX40 agonist ivuxolimab in advanced cancers. Measured with immunoSEQ multiplex PCR; TCRdb has only the in-frame clones, and not every one. This sample has almost 35,000 clones, with about 86% found just once. The sample was CD4+ or CD8+ T cells sorted from blood, taken in a trial of the OX40 agonist ivuxolimab. The receptors derive from an adult with an advanced solid tumor such as melanoma, head and neck, liver or kidney cancer. CDR3s include the opening cysteine and the closing phenylalanine or tryptophan. The D gene is left open where the match is weak. Some rows mark clone size as missing; the rest say once, few, many or name a class of expanded clone.

v_gene	abundance	d_gene	j_gene	CDR3aa	CDR3nt
TRBV6-5	NA	NA	TRBJ1-2	CASSWGAGGYTF	TGTGCCAGCAGTTGGGGGGCCGGGGGCTACACCTTC
TRBV5-1	NA	NA	TRBJ2-1	CASSLARALGNEQFF	TGCGCCAGCAGCTTGGCCAGGGCCCTTGGCAATGAGCAGTTCTTC
TRBV19	few	TRBD1	TRBJ2-2	CASSYRGRTGELFF	TGTGCCAGTAGTTACAGGGGGCGGACCGGGGAGCTGTTTTTT
TRBV6-5	NA	NA	TRBJ2-7	CASRGILYEQYF	TGTGCCAGCAGGGGAATCCTATACGAGCAGTACTTC
TRBV4-1	NA	TRBD1	TRBJ1-4	CASSRGTGTVNEKLFF	TGCGCCAGCAGCCGCGGAACCGGGACAGTTAATGAAAAACTGTTTTTT
TRBV2	NA	NA	TRBJ1-4	CASTLRVINTDEKLFF	TGTGCCAGCACCCTACGGGTTATCAATACGGATGAAAAACTGTTTTTT
TRBV7-2	NA	NA	TRBJ2-7	CASSFVGQGDYEQYF	TGTGCCAGCAGCTTTGTTGGTCAGGGAGACTACGAGCAGTACTTC
TRBV7-7	NA	NA	TRBJ2-7	CASSLSGTTEQYF	TGTGCTAGCAGCTTATCCGGGACCACCGAGCAGTACTTC
TRBV2	medium-sized	NA	TRBJ2-2	CASSTENTGELFF	TGTGCCAGCAGTACCGAGAACACCGGGGAGCTGTTTTTT
TRBV4-2	NA	NA	TRBJ1-1	CASSEVGPAEAFF	TGTGCCAGCAGCGAAGTGGGGCCAGCAGAAGCTTTCTTT
TRBV6-6	NA	NA	TRBJ1-4	CATVARENEKLFF	TGTGCCACGGTAGCCCGGGAAAATGAAAAACTGTTTTTT
TRBV7-9	NA	NA	TRBJ1-5	CASSLALGRYNQPQHF	TGTGCCAGCAGCTTAGCGCTGGGAAGATACAATCAGCCCCAGCATTTT
TRBV4-3	NA	NA	TRBJ1-2	CASSDIYGRPGYTF	TGCGCCAGCAGCGATATCTATGGCCGTCCCGGCTACACCTTC
TRBV18	NA	NA	TRBJ2-5	CASSRDRETQYF	TGTGCCAGCTCACGGGATAGAGAGACCCAGTACTTC
TRBV29-1	NA	NA	TRBJ2-7	CSVRLAEHYEQYF	TGCAGCGTTCGTCTAGCAGAACACTACGAGCAGTACTTC
TRBV4-2	NA	TRBD1	TRBJ1-5	CASSQGTGGPGGEPQHF	TGTGCCAGCAGCCAAGGGACAGGGGGCCCTGGCGGCGAGCCCCAGCATTTT
TRBV19	NA	NA	TRBJ2-5	CASSIETGLGETQYF	TGTGCCAGTAGTATAGAAACAGGCCTGGGGGAGACCCAGTACTTC
TRBV9	NA	NA	TRBJ2-5	CASSASTVGEQYF	TGTGCCAGCAGCGCCTCGACCGTCGGTGAGCAGTACTTC
TRBV2	NA	NA	TRBJ1-6	CASRKAPGSSPLHF	TGTGCCAGCAGAAAGGCCCCGGGGAGTTCACCCCTCCACTTT
TRBV11-2	NA	TRBD1	TRBJ2-7	CASSLERGQTYEQYF	TGTGCCAGCAGCTTGGAGAGGGGACAGACCTACGAGCAGTACTTC
TRBV11-2	NA	NA	TRBJ2-7	CASSSRPYEQYF	TGTGCCAGCAGCTCCCGGCCCTACGAGCAGTACTTC
TRBV18	few	TRBD2	TRBJ2-7	CASSLGLEGEQYF	TGTGCCAGCTCACTAGGACTAGAAGGTGAGCAGTACTTC
TRBV7-8	NA	NA	TRBJ2-2	CASSMGYGGVLNTGELFF	TGTGCCAGCAGCATGGGATATGGCGGGGTGCTGAACACCGGGGAGCTGTTTTTT
TRBV6-5	few	NA	TRBJ1-3	CASKRQSSGNTIYF	TGTGCCAGTAAGAGGCAGAGCTCTGGAAACACCATATATTTT
TRBV7-2	NA	NA	TRBJ2-7	CASSLAAGEQYF	TGTGCCAGCAGCTTAGCGGCTGGGGAGCAGTACTTC
TRBV7-9	NA	TRBD1	TRBJ1-1	CASSLRQGGNTEAFF	TGTGCCAGCAGCTTAAGACAGGGTGGGAACACTGAAGCTTTCTTT
TRBV4-2	once	NA	TRBJ1-1	CASSQDGGFTEAFF	TGTGCCAGCAGCCAAGATGGGGGTTTCACTGAAGCTTTCTTT
TRBV5-8	NA	TRBD2	TRBJ2-3	CASSLALAGPTDTQYF	TGTGCCAGCAGCTTGGCACTAGCGGGCCCCACAGATACGCAGTATTTT
TRBV5-4	NA	NA	TRBJ1-1	CASSLGGRGLSTEAFF	TGTGCCAGCAGCTTGGGGGGCCGGGGGCTAAGCACTGAAGCTTTCTTT
TRBV10-1	few	NA	TRBJ1-4	CASTDRQPSEKLFF	TGCGCCAGCACGGACCGCCAACCGAGTGAAAAACTGTTTTTT
TRBV6-5	NA	TRBD1	TRBJ1-1	CASSYPRQGRLTEAFF	TGTGCCAGCAGTTATCCGAGACAGGGGCGGTTAACTGAAGCTTTCTTT
TRBV4-3	NA	NA	TRBJ1-5	CASSQDWLTNQPQHF	TGCGCCAGCAGCCAAGATTGGTTAACGAATCAGCCCCAGCATTTT
TRBV7-3	NA	NA	TRBJ2-2	CASSPTRINTGELFF	TGTGCCAGCAGTCCTACACGGATTAACACCGGGGAGCTGTTTTTT
TRBV7-9	NA	NA	TRBJ2-5	CASSYSWETQYF	TGTGCCAGCAGCTACAGTTGGGAGACCCAGTACTTC
TRBV6-5	NA	NA	TRBJ1-5	CASSRQRNSNQPQHF	TGTGCCAGCAGCCGACAGAGAAATAGCAATCAGCCCCAGCATTTT
TRBV6-5	NA	NA	TRBJ2-3	CASSSDPDTQYF	TGTGCCAGCAGTTCAGACCCAGATACGCAGTATTTT
TRBV29-1	NA	TRBD2	TRBJ2-7	CSVGGGGEQYF	TGCAGCGTGGGCGGGGGGGGCGAGCAGTACTTC
TRBV5-8	few	TRBD2	TRBJ2-3	CASSSGLAATPVTDTQYF	TGTGCCAGCAGCTCGGGACTAGCGGCAACCCCCGTCACAGATACGCAGTATTTT
TRBV11-3	NA	NA	TRBJ2-7	CASSLYSGTKTYEQYF	TGTGCCAGCAGCCTATACTCCGGGACAAAAACCTACGAGCAGTACTTC
TRBV30	few	NA	TRBJ1-1	CAWAGGLGSAFF	TGTGCCTGGGCTGGAGGTCTGGGGTCCGCTTTCTTT
TRBV18	NA	TRBD1	TRBJ2-5	CASSRQGWETQYF	TGTGCCAGCTCACGACAGGGCTGGGAGACCCAGTACTTC
TRBV5-6	once	NA	TRBJ1-2	CASSLVGRDEGGYTF	TGTGCCAGCAGCTTGGTGGGCAGGGACGAAGGCGGCTACACCTTC
TRBV2	NA	NA	TRBJ2-2	CASAPDNTGELFF	TGTGCCAGCGCGCCCGATAACACCGGGGAGCTGTTTTTT
TRBV30	NA	TRBD1	TRBJ2-3	CAWRDRGTDTQYF	TGTGCCTGGAGGGACAGGGGAACAGATACGCAGTATTTT
TRBV19	NA	NA	TRBJ1-1	CASSMRGPEAFF	TGTGCCAGTAGTATGAGGGGCCCGGAAGCTTTCTTT
TRBV7-9	few	NA	TRBJ2-5	CASSLASTLGTQYF	TGTGCCAGCAGCTTAGCCTCTACTCTCGGGACCCAGTACTTC
TRBV20-1	NA	TRBD1	TRBJ1-2	CSAKRGLGYTF	TGCAGTGCAAAAAGGGGGCTGGGCTACACCTTC
TRBV2	NA	TRBD2	TRBJ2-3	CASSGSGRITDTQYF	TGTGCCAGCAGTGGTAGCGGGAGGATCACAGATACGCAGTATTTT
TRBV5-1	NA	NA	TRBJ2-1	CASSLGGVRGEQFF	TGCGCCAGCAGCTTGGGTGGAGTGAGAGGTGAGCAGTTCTTC
TRBV7-2	NA	NA	TRBJ2-6	CASSPRSGANVLTF	TGTGCCAGCAGCCCACGGTCTGGGGCCAACGTCCTGACTTTC